Sequencing of this T cell receptor beta chain was carried out in a study of control samples from healthy donors and cancer patients. Some clones are missing from TCRdb's copy, which holds only in-frame ones; the method was immunoSEQ multiplex PCR. Here the sample spans about 150,000 clones, about 94% being singletons. Germline V gives CDR1 SEHNR, CDR2 FQNEAQ (reference sequence). The length of the CDR3 is 16 residues. Trimming at V came to 1 base and at J to 5 bases, leaving 7 bases not matched to a gene. Sequences were obtained from blood. V usage is TRBV7-9 and J usage is TRBJ2-3; TRBD2 aligns across 9 bases. The clonotype originates from a man in his forties or fifties in good health. CDR3 residues: CASSLGASGNLDTQYF. In DNA form, the CDR3 reads TGTGCCAGCAGCTTAGGGGCTAGCGGGAACCTAGATACGCAGTATTTT.